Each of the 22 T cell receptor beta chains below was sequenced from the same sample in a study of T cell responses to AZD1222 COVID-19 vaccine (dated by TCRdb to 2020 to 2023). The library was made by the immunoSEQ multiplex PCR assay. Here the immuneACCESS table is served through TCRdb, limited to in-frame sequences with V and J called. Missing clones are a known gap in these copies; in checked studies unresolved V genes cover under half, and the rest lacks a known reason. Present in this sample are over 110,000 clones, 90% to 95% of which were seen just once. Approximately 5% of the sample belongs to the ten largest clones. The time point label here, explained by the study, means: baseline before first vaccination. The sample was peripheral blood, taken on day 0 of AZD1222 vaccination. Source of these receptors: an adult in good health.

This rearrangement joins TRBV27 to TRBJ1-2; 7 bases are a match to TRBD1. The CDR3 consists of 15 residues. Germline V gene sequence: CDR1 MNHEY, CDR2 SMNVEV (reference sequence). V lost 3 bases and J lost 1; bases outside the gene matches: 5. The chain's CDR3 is CASSFAQGHNYGYTF. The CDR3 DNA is TGTGCCAGCAGTTTCGCACAGGGGCATAACTATGGCTACACCTTC.

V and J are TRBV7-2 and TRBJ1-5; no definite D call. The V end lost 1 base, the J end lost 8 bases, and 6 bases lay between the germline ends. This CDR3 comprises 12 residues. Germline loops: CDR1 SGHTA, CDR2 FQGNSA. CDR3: CASSLVGKPQHF. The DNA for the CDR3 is TGTGCCAGCAGCTTAGTAGGCAAGCCCCAGCATTTT. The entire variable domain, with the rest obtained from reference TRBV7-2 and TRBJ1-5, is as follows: GAGVSQSPSNKVTEKGKDVELRCDPISGHTALYWYRQSLGQGLEFLIYFQGNSAPDKSGLPSDRFSAERTGGSVSTLTIQRTQQEDSAVYLCASSLVGKPQHFGDGTRLSIL.

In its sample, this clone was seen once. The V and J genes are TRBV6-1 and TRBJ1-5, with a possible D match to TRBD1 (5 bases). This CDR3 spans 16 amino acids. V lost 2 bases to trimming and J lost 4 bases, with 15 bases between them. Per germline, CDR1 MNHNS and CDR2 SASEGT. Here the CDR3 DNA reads TGTGCCAGCAGTGAAACCATAGGGGAGGGGAATCAGCCCCAGCATTTT. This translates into CASSETIGEGNQPQHF.

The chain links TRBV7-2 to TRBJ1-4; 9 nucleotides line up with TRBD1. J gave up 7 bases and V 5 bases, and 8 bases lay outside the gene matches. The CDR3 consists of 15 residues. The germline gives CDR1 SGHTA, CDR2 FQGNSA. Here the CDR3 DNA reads TGTGCCAGCAGCGCCTCCGGGACAGGGAGTGAAAAACTGTTTTTT. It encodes CASSASGTGSEKLFF.

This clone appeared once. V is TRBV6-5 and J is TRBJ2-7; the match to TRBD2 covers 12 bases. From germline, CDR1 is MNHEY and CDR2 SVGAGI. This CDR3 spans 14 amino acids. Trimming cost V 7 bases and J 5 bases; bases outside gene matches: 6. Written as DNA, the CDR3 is TGTGCCAGCAATCGACTAGCGGGGGTTCACGAGCAGTACTTC. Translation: CASNRLAGVHEQYF.

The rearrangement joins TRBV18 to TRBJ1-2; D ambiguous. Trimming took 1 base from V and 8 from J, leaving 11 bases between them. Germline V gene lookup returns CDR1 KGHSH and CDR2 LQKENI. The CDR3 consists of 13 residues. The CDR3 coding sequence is TGTGCCAGCTCACCACTCAGTACAGACGGCTACACCTTC. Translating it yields CASSPLSTDGYTF.

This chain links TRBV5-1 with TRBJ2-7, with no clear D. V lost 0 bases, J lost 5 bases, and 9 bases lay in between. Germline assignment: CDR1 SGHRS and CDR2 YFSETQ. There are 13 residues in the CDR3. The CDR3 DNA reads TGCGCCAGCAGCTTGGATCGGGTCCACGAGCAGTACTTC. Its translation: CASSLDRVHEQYF. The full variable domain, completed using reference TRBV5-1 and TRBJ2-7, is KAGVTQTPRYLIKTRGQQVTLSCSPISGHRSVSWYQQTPGQGLQFLFEYFSETQRNKGNFPGRFSGRQFSNSRSEMNVSTLELGDSALYLCASSLDRVHEQYFGPGTRLTVT.

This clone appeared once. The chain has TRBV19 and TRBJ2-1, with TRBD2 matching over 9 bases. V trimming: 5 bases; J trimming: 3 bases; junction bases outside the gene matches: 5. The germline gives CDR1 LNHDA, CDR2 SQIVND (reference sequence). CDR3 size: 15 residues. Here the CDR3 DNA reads TGTGCCAGTAGTGTTATAGCGGGGGACTACAATGAGCAGTTCTTC. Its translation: CASSVIAGDYNEQFF.

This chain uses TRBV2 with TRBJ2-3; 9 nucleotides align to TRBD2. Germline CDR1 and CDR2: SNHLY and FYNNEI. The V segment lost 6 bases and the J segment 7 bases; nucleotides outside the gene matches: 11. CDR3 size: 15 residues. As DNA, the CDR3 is TGTGCCAGCAGCGGGGGGTTAGCGGGGGCGCATACGCAGTATTTT. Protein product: CASSGGLAGAHTQYF.

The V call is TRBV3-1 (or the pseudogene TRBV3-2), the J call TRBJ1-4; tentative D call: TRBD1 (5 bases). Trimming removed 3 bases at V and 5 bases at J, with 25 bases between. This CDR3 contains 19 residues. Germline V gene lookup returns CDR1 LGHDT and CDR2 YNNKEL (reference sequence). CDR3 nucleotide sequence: TGTGCCAGCAGCCACGAAGGCCGGGCCTGGGACCCGATCAATGAAAAACTGTTTTTT. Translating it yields CASSHEGRAWDPINEKLFF.

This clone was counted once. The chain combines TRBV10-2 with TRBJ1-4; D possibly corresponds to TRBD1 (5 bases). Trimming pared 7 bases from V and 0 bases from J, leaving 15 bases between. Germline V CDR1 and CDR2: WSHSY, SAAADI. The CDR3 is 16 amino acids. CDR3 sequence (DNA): TGCGCCAGCACCCCCCAGGGACGTGCAACTAATGAAAAACTGTTTTTT. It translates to CASTPQGRATNEKLFF.

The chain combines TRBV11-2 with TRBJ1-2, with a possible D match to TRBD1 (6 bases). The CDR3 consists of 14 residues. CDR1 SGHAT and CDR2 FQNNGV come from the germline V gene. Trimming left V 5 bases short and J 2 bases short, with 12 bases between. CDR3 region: CASSLGQQNYGYTF. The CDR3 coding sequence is TGTGCCAGCAGCCTTGGACAGCAGAACTATGGCTACACCTTC.

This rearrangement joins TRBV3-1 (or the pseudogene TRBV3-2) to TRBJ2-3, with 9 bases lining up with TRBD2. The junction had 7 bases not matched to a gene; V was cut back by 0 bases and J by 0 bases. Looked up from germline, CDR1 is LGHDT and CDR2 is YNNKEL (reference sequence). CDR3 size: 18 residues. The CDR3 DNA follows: TGTGCCAGCAGCCAAGAACCTAGCGGGGCCCCTAGCACAGATACGCAGTATTTT. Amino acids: CASSQEPSGAPSTDTQYF.

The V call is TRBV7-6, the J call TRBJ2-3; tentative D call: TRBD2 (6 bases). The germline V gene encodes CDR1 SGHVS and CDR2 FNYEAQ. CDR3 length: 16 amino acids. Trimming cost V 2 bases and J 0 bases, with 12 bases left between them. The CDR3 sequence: CASSLSVAVSTDTQYF. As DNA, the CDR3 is TGTGCCAGCAGCTTATCGGTAGCGGTCAGCACAGATACGCAGTATTTT.

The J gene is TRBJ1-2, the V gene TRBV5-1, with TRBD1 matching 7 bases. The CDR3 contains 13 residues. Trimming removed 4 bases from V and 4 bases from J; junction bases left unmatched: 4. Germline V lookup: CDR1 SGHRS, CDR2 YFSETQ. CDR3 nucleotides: TGCGCCAGCAGCGCGGGACAGATCTATGGCTACACCTTC. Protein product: CASSAGQIYGYTF.

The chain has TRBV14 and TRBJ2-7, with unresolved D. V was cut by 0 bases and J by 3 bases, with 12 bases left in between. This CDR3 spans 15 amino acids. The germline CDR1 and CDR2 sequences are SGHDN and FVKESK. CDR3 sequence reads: CASSQESASRYEQYF. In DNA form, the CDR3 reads TGTGCCAGCAGCCAAGAGTCCGCCAGCCGCTACGAGCAGTACTTC.

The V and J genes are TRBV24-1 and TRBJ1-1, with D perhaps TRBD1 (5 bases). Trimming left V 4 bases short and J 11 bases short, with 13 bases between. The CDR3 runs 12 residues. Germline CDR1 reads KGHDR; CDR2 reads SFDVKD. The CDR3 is CATSEGKGKAFF. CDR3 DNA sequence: TGTGCCACCAGTGAGGGCAAGGGGAAGGCTTTCTTT.

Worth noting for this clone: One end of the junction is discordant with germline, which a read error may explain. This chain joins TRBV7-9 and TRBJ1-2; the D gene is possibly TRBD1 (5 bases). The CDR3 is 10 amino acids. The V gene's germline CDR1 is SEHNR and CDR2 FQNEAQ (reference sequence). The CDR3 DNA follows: TGTGCCAGCAGCCTAGGATGGGGGAACTTC. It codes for CASSLGWGNF.

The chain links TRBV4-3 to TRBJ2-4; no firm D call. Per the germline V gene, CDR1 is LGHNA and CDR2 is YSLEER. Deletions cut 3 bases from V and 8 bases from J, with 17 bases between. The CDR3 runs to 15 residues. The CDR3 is CASSQDRARGHIQYF. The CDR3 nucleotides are TGCGCCAGCAGCCAGGACCGGGCCCGAGGCCACATTCAGTACTTC.

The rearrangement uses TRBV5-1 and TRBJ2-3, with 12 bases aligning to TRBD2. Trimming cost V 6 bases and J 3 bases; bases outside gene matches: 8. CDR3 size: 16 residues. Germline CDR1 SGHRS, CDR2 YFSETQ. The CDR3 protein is CASTHRLAGDTDTQYF. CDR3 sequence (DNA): TGCGCCAGCACTCACCGACTAGCGGGAGATACAGATACGCAGTATTTT.

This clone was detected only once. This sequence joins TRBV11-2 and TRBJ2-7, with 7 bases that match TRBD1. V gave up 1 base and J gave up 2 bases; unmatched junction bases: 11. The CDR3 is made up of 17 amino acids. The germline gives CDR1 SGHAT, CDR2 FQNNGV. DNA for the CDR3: TGTGCCAGCAGCTTAGTAGGGGGACAGCGACTCGCCTACGAGCAGTACTTC. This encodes CASSLVGGQRLAYEQYF.

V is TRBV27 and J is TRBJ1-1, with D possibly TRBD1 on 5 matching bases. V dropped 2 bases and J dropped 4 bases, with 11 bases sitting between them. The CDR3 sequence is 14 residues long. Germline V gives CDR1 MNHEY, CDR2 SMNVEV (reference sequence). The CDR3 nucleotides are TGTGCCAGCAGTTTAACGGGGGGGACCACTGAAGCTTTCTTT. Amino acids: CASSLTGGTTEAFF.